These 16 T cell receptor beta chains were sequenced from one sample in a study of OX40 agonist ivuxolimab in advanced cancers. Method: immunoSEQ multiplex PCR; TCRdb's copy keeps in-frame clones and lacks some. The sample contains about 68,000 clones, approximately 90% of which appear only once. Sequenced material: CD4+ or CD8+ T cells sorted from blood, taken in a trial of the OX40 agonist ivuxolimab. These receptors came from an adult with an advanced solid tumor such as melanoma, head and neck, liver or kidney cancer.

This chain uses TRBV14 with TRBJ2-3; TRBD2 matches 12 bases. The V gene end was trimmed by 1 base and the J gene end by 9 bases; junction bases not matched to a gene: 5. The CDR3 extends over 15 amino acids. CDR1 and CDR2 from the germline V gene are SGHDN and FVKESK. The CDR3 sequence is CASSQVRLAGGTQYF. Here the CDR3 DNA reads TGTGCCAGCAGCCAAGTTCGTCTAGCGGGAGGGACGCAGTATTTT.

In this sample, this clone turned up once. This chain uses TRBV9 with TRBJ2-5, with 12 bases that match TRBD2. The ends lost 4 bases at V and 5 bases at J; junction bases unmatched: 9. Germline lookup yields CDR1 SGDLS and CDR2 YYNGEE. The CDR3 loop spans 16 amino acids. The CDR3 nucleotides read TGTGCCAGCAGCTTATCTAGCGGGAGGGCCGTGGAGACCCAGTACTTC. Translating gives CASSLSSGRAVETQYF.

The chain is built from TRBV6-1 and TRBJ2-1, with TRBD2 matching over 14 bases. From germline, CDR1 is MNHNS and CDR2 SASEGT. The CDR3 totals 20 residues. Losses at the gene ends were 2 bases for V and 1 base for J; bases not matched to a gene: 10. The CDR3 DNA is TGTGCCAGCAGTGAAAAAGGGGGGACTAGCGGGAGACGTTCCTACAATGAGCAGTTCTTC. Protein sequence: CASSEKGGTSGRRSYNEQFF.

The V gene is TRBV10-3, the J gene TRBJ1-4, with 9 bases matching TRBD1. The J segment lost 3 bases and the V segment lost 3 bases, leaving 2 bases of the junction unmatched. The CDR3 extends over 15 amino acids. From germline, CDR1 is ENHRY and CDR2 SYGVKD. Here the CDR3 reads CAISETGGPNEKLFF. The CDR3 coding sequence is TGTGCCATCAGTGAAACAGGGGGCCCTAATGAAAAACTGTTTTTT.

The V gene is TRBV6-1, the J gene TRBJ1-5; 7 nucleotides match TRBD1. The length of the CDR3 is 16 residues. Germline CDR1 reads MNHNS; CDR2 reads SASEGT. Losses at the gene ends were 4 bases for V and 5 bases for J; bases not matched to a gene: 11. For the CDR3, the DNA is TGTGCCAGCAGTGGTCTATCAAACAGGGGATATCAGCCCCAGCATTTT. It codes for CASSGLSNRGYQPQHF.

This clone was picked up a small number of times. This CDR3 is CASSSPFVAEAFF. Written as DNA, the CDR3 is TGTGCCAGCAGCTCCCCCTTTGTCGCTGAAGCTTTCTTT. The rearrangement uses TRBV13 and TRBJ1-1, with D uncertain. Germline CDR1 PRHDT, CDR2 FYEKMQ (reference sequence). The CDR3 is 13 residues long. V was pared by 4 bases and J by 6 bases, with 12 bases between.

In DNA form, the CDR3 reads TGCAGCGTTGCCCCCCACCGGACAGGAGAATCCTACGAGCAGTACTTC. This encodes CSVAPHRTGESYEQYF. V is TRBV29-1 and J is TRBJ2-7; 7 bases map to TRBD1. V lost 4 bases to trimming and J lost 1 base; unmatched junction nucleotides: 13. Germline loops: CDR1 SQVTM, CDR2 ANQGSEA. There are 16 residues in the CDR3.

The genes are TRBV6-1 and TRBJ1-5; TRBD1 agrees at 9 bases. The CDR3 contains 14 residues. The ends lost 11 bases at V and 5 bases at J; junction bases unmatched: 10. Germline loops: CDR1 MNHNS, CDR2 SASEGT. In DNA, the CDR3 is TGTGCCGGAGGATCCCGGGACAGGGATCAGCCCCAGCATTTT. It yields the protein CAGGSRDRDQPQHF.

This clone was detected a few times. The rearrangement joins TRBV18 to TRBJ2-1; 14 positions agree with TRBD2. After removal of 3 bases from V and 7 bases from J, the junction contained 5 bases not matched to a gene. The CDR3 extends over 16 amino acids. Germline V CDR1 and CDR2: KGHSH, LQKENI. CDR3 loop: CASSPAGTSGRNEQFF. CDR3 DNA: TGTGCCAGCTCACCCGCCGGGACTAGCGGGAGAAATGAGCAGTTCTTC.

The rearrangement links TRBV9 to TRBJ2-1, with 9 bases lining up with TRBD2. The V and J ends lost 3 bases and 3 bases, in that order; junction bases with no gene match: 4. Germline V lookup: CDR1 SGDLS, CDR2 YYNGEE. CDR3 size: 15 residues. CDR3 amino acids: CASSGSGSNYNEQFF. Here the CDR3 DNA reads TGTGCCAGCAGCGGTAGCGGGAGTAACTACAATGAGCAGTTCTTC.

As DNA, the CDR3 is TGTGCCAGTAGTGCTTACATATTCGACGGATTCCAAGAGACCCAGTACTTC. Its translation is CASSAYIFDGFQETQYF. The V gene is TRBV19, the J gene TRBJ2-5; no reliable D call. The CDR3 totals 17 residues. Germline V gives CDR1 LNHDA, CDR2 SQIVND (reference sequence). V dropped 5 bases and J dropped 1 base, with 20 bases sitting between them.

The V call is TRBV10-1, the J call TRBJ2-1; 7 positions agree with TRBD2. Germline lookup yields CDR1 WNHNN and CDR2 SYGVQD (reference sequence). This CDR3 region has 17 residues. With V trimmed by 4 bases and J by 7 bases, 16 bases remained unmatched. The CDR3 DNA reads TGCGCCAGCAGTGCCCAGATCCCGGCCCCCGGGGGGAATGAGCAGTTCTTC. Residues: CASSAQIPAPGGNEQFF.

The chain uses TRBV15 and TRBJ2-7, with 11 bases identical to TRBD1. The CDR3 extends over 15 amino acids. The junction had 10 bases not matched to a gene; V was cut back by 5 bases and J by 7 bases. The germline V gene encodes CDR1 LNHNV and CDR2 YYDKDF (reference sequence). The CDR3 DNA is TGTGCCACCAGCGTACGGACAGGGGGCTCGAATGAGCAGTACTTC. Amino acids: CATSVRTGGSNEQYF.

V gene TRBV14 combines with J gene TRBJ1-1; 7 positions match TRBD1. In germline, CDR1 is SGHDN, CDR2 FVKESK. The CDR3 length is 16 residues. J was trimmed by 1 base and V by 4 bases; bases with no gene match: 9. The CDR3: CASSLPTGTANTEAFF. The CDR3 DNA reads as TGTGCCAGCAGCCTACCGACCGGGACAGCGAACACTGAAGCTTTCTTT.

The chain has TRBV20-1 and TRBJ2-3; D is possibly TRBD2 (6 bases). The CDR3 totals 11 residues. The germline V and J ends were trimmed by 3 bases and 6 bases, with 7 bases remaining between them. Germline values: CDR1 DFQATT, CDR2 SNEGSKA (reference sequence). The CDR3 region is CSARRGDTQYF. DNA for the CDR3: TGCAGTGCTAGGCGGGGCGATACGCAGTATTTT.

The chain employs TRBV29-1 and TRBJ2-5; no clear D gene. The V and J ends lost 3 bases and 3 bases respectively, with 8 bases between them. The CDR3 runs to 12 residues. The germline V gene has CDR1 SQVTM and CDR2 ANQGSEA. The DNA for the CDR3 is TGCAGCGTTGACGTCACAAAAGAGACCCAGTACTTC. Protein sequence: CSVDVTKETQYF.